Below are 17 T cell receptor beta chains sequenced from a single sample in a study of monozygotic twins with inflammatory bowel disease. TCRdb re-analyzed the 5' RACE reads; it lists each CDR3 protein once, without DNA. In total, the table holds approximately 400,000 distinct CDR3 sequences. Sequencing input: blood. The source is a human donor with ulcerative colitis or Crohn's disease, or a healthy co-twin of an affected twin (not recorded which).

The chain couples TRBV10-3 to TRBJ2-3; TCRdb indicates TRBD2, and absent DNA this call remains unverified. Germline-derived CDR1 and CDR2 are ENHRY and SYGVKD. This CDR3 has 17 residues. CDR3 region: CAISDLSGAGLTDTQYF.

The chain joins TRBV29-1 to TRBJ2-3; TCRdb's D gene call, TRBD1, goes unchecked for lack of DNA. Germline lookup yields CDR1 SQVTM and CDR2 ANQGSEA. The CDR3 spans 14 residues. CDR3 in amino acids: CSAYTGGSADTQYF.

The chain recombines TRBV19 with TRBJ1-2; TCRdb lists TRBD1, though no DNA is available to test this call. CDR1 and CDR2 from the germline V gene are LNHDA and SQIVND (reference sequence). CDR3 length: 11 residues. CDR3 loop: CASSQPGGYTF.

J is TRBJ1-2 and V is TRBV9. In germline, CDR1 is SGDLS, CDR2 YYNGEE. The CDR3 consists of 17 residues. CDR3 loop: CASSPSYVSLPYGGYTF.

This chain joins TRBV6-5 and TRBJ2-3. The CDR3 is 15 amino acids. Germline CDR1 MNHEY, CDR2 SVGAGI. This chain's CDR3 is CASSYFDGYTDTQYF.

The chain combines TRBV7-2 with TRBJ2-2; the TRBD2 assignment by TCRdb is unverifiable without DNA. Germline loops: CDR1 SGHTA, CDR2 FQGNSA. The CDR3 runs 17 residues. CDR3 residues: CASSFPRASGNTGELFF.

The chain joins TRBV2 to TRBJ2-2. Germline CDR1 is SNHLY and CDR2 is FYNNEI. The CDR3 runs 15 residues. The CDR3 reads CASSDYAPSTGELFF.

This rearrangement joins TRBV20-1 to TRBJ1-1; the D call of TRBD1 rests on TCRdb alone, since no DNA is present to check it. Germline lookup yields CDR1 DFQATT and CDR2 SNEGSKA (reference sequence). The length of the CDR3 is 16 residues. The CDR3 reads CSARPWSGGRSTEAFF.

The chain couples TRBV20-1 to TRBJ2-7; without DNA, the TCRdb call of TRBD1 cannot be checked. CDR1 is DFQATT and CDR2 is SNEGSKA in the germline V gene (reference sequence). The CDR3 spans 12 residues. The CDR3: CSTRDRAYEQYF.

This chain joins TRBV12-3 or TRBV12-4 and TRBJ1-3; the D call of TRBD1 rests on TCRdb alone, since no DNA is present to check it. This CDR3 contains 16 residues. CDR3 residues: CASSLRGSPGGNTIYF.

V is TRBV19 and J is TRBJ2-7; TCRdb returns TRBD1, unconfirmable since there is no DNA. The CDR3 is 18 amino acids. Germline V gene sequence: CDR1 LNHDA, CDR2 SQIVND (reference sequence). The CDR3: CASSIAAGTAKSSYEQYF.

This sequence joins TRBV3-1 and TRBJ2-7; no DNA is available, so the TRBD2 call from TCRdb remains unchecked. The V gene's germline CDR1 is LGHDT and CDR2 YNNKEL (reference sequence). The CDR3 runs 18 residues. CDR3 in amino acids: CASSWGLAGEDPSYEQYF.

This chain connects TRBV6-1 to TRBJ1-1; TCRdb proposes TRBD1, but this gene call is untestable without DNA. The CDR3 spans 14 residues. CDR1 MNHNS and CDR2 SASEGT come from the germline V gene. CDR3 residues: CASTFPGVDTEAFF.

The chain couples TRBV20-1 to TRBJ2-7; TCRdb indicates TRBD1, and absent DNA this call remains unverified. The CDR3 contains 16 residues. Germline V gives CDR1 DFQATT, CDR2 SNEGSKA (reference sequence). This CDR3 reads CSALNPRDRGLYEQYF.

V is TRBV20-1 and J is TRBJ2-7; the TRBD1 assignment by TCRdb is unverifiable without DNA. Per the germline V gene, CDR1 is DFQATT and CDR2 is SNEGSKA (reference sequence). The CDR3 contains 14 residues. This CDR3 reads CSAPDRAYTYEQYF.

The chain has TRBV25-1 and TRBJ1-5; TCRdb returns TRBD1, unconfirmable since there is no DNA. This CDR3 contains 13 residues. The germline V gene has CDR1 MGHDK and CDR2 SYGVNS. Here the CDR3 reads CASSDISNQPQHF.

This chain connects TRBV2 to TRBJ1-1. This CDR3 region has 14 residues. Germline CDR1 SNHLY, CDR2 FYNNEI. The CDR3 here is CASSEARGHTEAFF.